This passage covers 17 T cell receptor beta chains from one sample sequenced in a study of PD-L1 blockade in urothelial cancer (dated by TCRdb to the late 2010s). In the paper's terms, the time point label means: peripheral blood 6 weeks after treatment start. Library construction relied on the immunoSEQ multiplex PCR assay. Drawn from immuneACCESS, this table holds only the in-frame rearrangements with V and J called that TCRdb kept. Clones are partly lost; checked studies trace under half to an unresolved V gene and leave the rest unexplained. A total of some 41,000 clones appear in this sample, about 88% of them only once. The ten biggest clones cover over 2.5% of the sample. Sequences were derived from PBMCs, sampled around atezolizumab (anti-PD-L1) treatment. These receptors came from a man aged 65 to 79 with urothelial cancer.

The chain couples TRBV7-2 to TRBJ2-7, with D possibly being TRBD2 (7 bases). The germline gives CDR1 SGHTA, CDR2 FQGNSA. Trimming removed 7 bases at V and 2 bases at J, with 24 bases between. This CDR3 comprises 17 residues. The CDR3 sequence is CASIRTYGAGATYEQYF. The DNA for the CDR3 is TGTGCCAGCATTAGAACCTATGGGGCGGGGGCCACCTACGAGCAGTACTTC.

This clone appeared a few times. V gene TRBV18 combines with J gene TRBJ1-4; perhaps TRBD1 as D (5 bases). Germline CDR1 reads KGHSH; CDR2 reads LQKENI. Between the trimmed V and J ends, which lost 6 bases and 3 bases, there was a span of 14 bases. There are 15 residues in the CDR3. CDR3 bases: TGTGCCAGCTCCGACCTACGGGGGTCTAATGAAAAACTGTTTTTT. The encoded protein is CASSDLRGSNEKLFF. Supplemented by reference TRBV18 and TRBJ1-4, the full variable domain reads NAGVMQNPRHLVRRRGQEARLRCSPMKGHSHVYWYRQLPEEGLKFMVYLQKENIIDESGMPKERFSAEFPKEGPSILRIQQVVRGDSAAYFCASSDLRGSNEKLFFGSGTQLSVL.

This sequence joins TRBV6-1 and TRBJ2-2; D not certain. Trimming shortened V by 2 bases and J by 5 bases, and 6 bases separated the two germline ends. Germline V gene sequence: CDR1 MNHNS, CDR2 SASEGT. The CDR3 extends over 13 amino acids. CDR3 sequence: CASSERRTGELFF. Written as DNA, the CDR3 is TGTGCCAGCAGTGAACGCCGGACCGGGGAGCTGTTTTTT.

The genes are TRBV5-1 and TRBJ2-3; no firm D call. This CDR3 has 15 residues. The V end was cut by 2 bases, the J end by 5 bases, with 15 bases between. Germline V gives CDR1 SGHRS, CDR2 YFSETQ. CDR3 amino acids: CASSLGVVEEDTQYF. CDR3 DNA: TGCGCCAGCAGCTTAGGAGTGGTAGAGGAAGATACGCAGTATTTT.

The CDR3 nucleotides read TGCAGCGTGGATACTAGCGGGACGCAGTTCTTC. This codes for CSVDTSGTQFF. The V gene is TRBV29-1, the J gene TRBJ2-1, with TRBD2 matching over 10 bases. In germline, CDR1 is SQVTM, CDR2 ANQGSEA. CDR3 size: 11 residues. Losses at the gene ends were 6 bases for V and 12 bases for J; bases not matched to a gene: 5.

The chain has TRBV9 and TRBJ1-3; 7 nucleotides match TRBD1. Germline CDR1 is SGDLS and CDR2 is YYNGEE. The CDR3 is made up of 13 amino acids. The V and J ends lost 3 bases and 8 bases, in that order; junction bases with no gene match: 5. The CDR3: CASSGQGRDTIYF. CDR3 DNA sequence: TGTGCCAGCAGCGGACAGGGTAGGGACACCATATATTTT.

V is TRBV19 and J is TRBJ1-4, with TRBD1 matching 8 bases. The ends lost 8 bases at V and 6 bases at J; junction bases unmatched: 8. Germline lookup yields CDR1 LNHDA and CDR2 SQIVND (reference sequence). The CDR3 runs to 14 residues. For the CDR3, the DNA is TGTGCCAGTCGGTGGACAGGGCGGGATGAAAAACTGTTTTTT. As protein: CASRWTGRDEKLFF.

The CDR3 DNA follows: TGTGCCAGCAGTGAAGAGAGGGGAGGGCAGCCCCAGCATTTT. Translation gives CASSEERGGQPQHF. V is TRBV2 and J is TRBJ1-5, with D possibly TRBD1 on 5 matching bases. V shed 1 base and J shed 7 bases, with 11 bases lying between them. The CDR3 contains 14 residues. Germline values: CDR1 SNHLY, CDR2 FYNNEI.

The genes are TRBV27 and TRBJ2-1; maybe TRBD1 (6 bases). The length of the CDR3 is 14 residues. Germline loops: CDR1 MNHEY, CDR2 SMNVEV (reference sequence). V was shortened by 2 bases and J by 1 base, with 6 bases between the two germline ends. The chain's CDR3 is CASSLRGSYNEQFF. The DNA of the CDR3 is TGTGCCAGCAGTTTAAGGGGGTCCTACAATGAGCAGTTCTTC.

The chain is built from TRBV9 and TRBJ1-5; 10 positions agree with TRBD1. CDR1 is SGDLS and CDR2 is YYNGEE in the germline V gene. The CDR3 totals 15 residues. Trimming removed 4 bases from V and 6 bases from J; junction bases left unmatched: 7. The CDR3 region has the DNA TGTGCCAGCAGCCCCTCGACAGGGGGCTTTCAGCCCCAGCATTTT. Amino acids: CASSPSTGGFQPQHF.

This clone was found a few times. The J gene is TRBJ2-3, the V gene TRBV19; 10 bases align to TRBD2. The CDR3 extends over 14 amino acids. The J segment lost 7 bases and the V segment lost 4 bases, leaving 5 bases of the junction unmatched. Germline V lookup: CDR1 LNHDA, CDR2 SQIVND (reference sequence). The CDR3 nucleotides are TGTGCCAGTAGTACTAGCGGGAGTGTGAATACGCAGTATTTT. Translated: CASSTSGSVNTQYF.

J is TRBJ2-1 and V is TRBV9; D perhaps matches TRBD2 (6 bases). V shed 6 bases and J shed 1 base, with 17 bases lying between them. The CDR3 spans 16 residues. Germline V gene sequence: CDR1 SGDLS, CDR2 YYNGEE. CDR3 DNA: TGTGCCAGCAAAAGGGGTGGGACTCAATCCTACAATGAGCAGTTCTTC. It encodes CASKRGGTQSYNEQFF.

J is TRBJ2-4 and V is TRBV28, with D possibly being TRBD1 (5 bases). Germline CDR1 and CDR2: MDHEN and SYDVKM. The CDR3 sequence is 15 residues long. The V and J ends lost 3 bases and 1 base respectively, with 10 bases between them. This CDR3 is CASSLRQHAKNIQYF. CDR3 nucleotides: TGTGCCAGCAGTTTGCGACAGCACGCCAAAAACATTCAGTACTTC.

The chain couples TRBV2 to TRBJ2-2; 8 nucleotides line up with TRBD1. Germline CDR1 reads SNHLY; CDR2 reads FYNNEI. With 11 bases clipped from V and 4 bases from J, the junction kept 6 bases outside the gene matches. The CDR3 is 13 residues long. The CDR3 nucleotides are TGTGCCTCCGGACAGGGAATCACCGGGGAGCTGTTTTTT. This translates into CASGQGITGELFF.

The table lists this clone with a count of one. V usage is TRBV15 and J usage is TRBJ1-4; D perhaps matches TRBD1 (6 bases). The V end lost 0 bases, the J end lost 4 bases, and 12 bases lay between the germline ends. CDR1 is LNHNV, CDR2 YYDKDF, per germline (reference sequence). This CDR3 is built from 16 residues. In nucleotides, the CDR3 is TGTGCCACCAGCAGAGATCTCAGGACAGTTAATGAAAAACTGTTTTTT. This translates into CATSRDLRTVNEKLFF.

The J gene is TRBJ2-1, the V gene TRBV7-3; 8 nucleotides match TRBD2. The junction had 2 bases not matched to a gene; V was cut back by 4 bases and J by 0 bases. Germline loops: CDR1 SGHTA, CDR2 FQGTGA. The CDR3 loop spans 15 amino acids. CDR3 region: CASSSTSGSYNEQFF. The CDR3 DNA reads as TGTGCCAGCAGCTCCACTAGCGGCTCCTACAATGAGCAGTTCTTC.

The rearrangement links TRBV11-1 to TRBJ2-7, with TRBD2 matching 8 bases. From germline, CDR1 is SGHAT and CDR2 FQDESV (reference sequence). J lost 3 bases, V lost 3 bases, and 1 base had no gene match. CDR3 length: 13 amino acids. The CDR3 loop reads CASSLLAGYEQYF. The CDR3 DNA reads as TGTGCCAGCAGCTTGCTAGCGGGCTACGAGCAGTACTTC.